This T cell receptor (beta chain) came from a study of blood T cell repertoires in COVID-19. At the level of the study: Sites in the United States, Italy and Spain provided acute and convalescent COVID-19 samples. Nucleic acid was either cDNA or gDNA, and it came from T cells, B-cell-depleted T cells, or PBMCs.

CDR1 is KGHSH, CDR2 LQKENI, per germline. This CDR3 spans 15 amino acids. The trim removed 3 bases at V and 3 bases at J, leaving 6 bases unmatched. How the authors handled the data: Researchers report that nucleated cell counts were estimated from reference gene primer amplification. Assay: immunoSEQ multiplex PCR; the TCRdb copy retains only in-frame clones and omits some. V and J calls and clone size are given by that table; D and trimming were obtained from the DNA. The sample holds about 160,000 clones; around 80% are singletons and the top ten take roughly 9.2%. The chain employs TRBV18 and TRBJ2-3; 7 nucleotides align to TRBD1. This clonotype originated in a woman over 75 with active or convalescent COVID-19. The sequencing sample was made of peripheral blood. CDR3 DNA: TGTGCCAGCTCACCGACAGGGACGAAAACAGATACGCAGTATTTT. Its translation is CASSPTGTKTDTQYF.